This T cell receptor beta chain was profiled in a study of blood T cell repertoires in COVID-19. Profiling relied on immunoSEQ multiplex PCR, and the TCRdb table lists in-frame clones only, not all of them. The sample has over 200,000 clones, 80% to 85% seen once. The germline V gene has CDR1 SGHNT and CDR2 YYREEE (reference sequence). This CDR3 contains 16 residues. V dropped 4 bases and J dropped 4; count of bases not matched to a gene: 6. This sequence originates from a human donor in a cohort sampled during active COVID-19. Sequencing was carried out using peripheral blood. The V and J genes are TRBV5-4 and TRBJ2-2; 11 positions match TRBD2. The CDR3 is CASSPELAGVTGELFF. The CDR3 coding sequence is TGTGCCAGCAGCCCAGAACTAGCGGGAGTCACCGGGGAGCTGTTTTTT. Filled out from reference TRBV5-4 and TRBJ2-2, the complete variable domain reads ETGVTQSPTHLIKTRGQQVTLRCSSQSGHNTVSWYQQALGQGPQFIFQYYREEENGRGNFPPRFSGLQFPNYSSELNVNALELDDSALYLCASSPELAGVTGELFFGEGSRLTVL.